These 9 T cell receptor beta chains were all obtained from the same sample, sequenced in a study of T cell clonality in common variable immunodeficiency. The protocol was immunoSEQ multiplex PCR, while the TCRdb copy is restricted to in-frame clones and leaves out a portion. This sample comprises about 40,000 clones, none seen once only. The sequenced sample was peripheral blood mononuclear cells. Receptors originate from a person aged 18-70 years in good health.

On this clone: The CDR3 extends 3 residues past the end of the read, so its final part is completed from the germline J gene. The chain has TRBV30 and TRBJ2-4; maybe TRBD2 (5 bases). The CDR3 consists of 11 residues. Germline CDR1 is GTSNPN and CDR2 is SVGIG (reference sequence). The CDR3 DNA, read in part, is TGTGCCTGGACCTACCTCGAGGGT. It yields the protein CAWTYLEG. The complete CDR3 sequence is CAWTYLEGQYF.

This clone was recorded at least ten times. The DNA ends 3 residues before the CDR3 does, and the rest of the CDR3 is filled in from the germline J gene. V gene TRBV7-9 combines with J gene TRBJ1-5, with 7 positions matching TRBD1. CDR1 and CDR2 from the germline V gene are SEHNR and FQNEAQ (reference sequence). The junction had 7 bases not matched to a gene; V was cut back by 4 bases and J by 4 bases. The CDR3 sequence is 15 residues long. The sequenced CDR3 bases are TGTGCCAGCAGCTCCTCCGACAGGGTTAATCAGCCC. Protein sequence: CASSSSDRVNQP. The full CDR3 reads CASSSSDRVNQPQHF.

About this clone: The read stops 3 residues short of the end of the CDR3; the missing end is completed from the germline J gene. The chain links TRBV7-9 to TRBJ2-3, with 8 nucleotides matching TRBD1. The V gene end was trimmed by 5 bases and the J gene end by 0 bases; junction bases not matched to a gene: 4. CDR1 is SEHNR, CDR2 FQNEAQ, per germline (reference sequence). CDR3 length: 15 residues. CDR3 bases read: TGTGCCAGCAGCCCCGGGACAGGAAGCACAGATACG. It specifies CASSPGTGSTDT. The full CDR3 protein reads CASSPGTGSTDTQYF.

At least ten counts were recorded for this clone. Sequencing ends 3 residues short of the CDR3 end; the germline J gene provides the rest. The chain joins TRBV7-3 to TRBJ2-5; 8 bases agree with TRBD2. The CDR3 loop spans 15 amino acids. V lost 5 bases, J lost 5 bases, and 10 bases stayed unmatched. Looked up from germline, CDR1 is SGHTA and CDR2 is FQGTGA. The covered CDR3 bases are TGTGCCAGCAGCATCCGAGCGGGAGCTGGGGAGACC. As protein: CASSIRAGAGET. The complete CDR3 sequence is CASSIRAGAGETQYF.

This clone was recorded at least ten times. The read stops 3 residues short of the end of the CDR3; the missing end is completed from the germline J gene. The rearrangement links TRBV11-2 to TRBJ2-2; D gene uncertain. Germline V CDR1 and CDR2: SGHAT, FQNNGV. The CDR3 runs 14 residues. V gave up 2 bases and J gave up 3 bases, with 7 bases separating them. The CDR3 here is CASSLRSYTGELFF. The sequenced part of the CDR3 DNA is TGTGCCAGCAGCTTAAGGTCCTACACCGGGGAG.

A note on this clone: The read ends 3 residues shy of where the CDR3 ends; the end is completed using the germline J gene. The chain recombines TRBV7-9 with TRBJ1-2, with D perhaps TRBD1 (5 bases). Per the germline V gene, CDR1 is SEHNR and CDR2 is FQNEAQ (reference sequence). This CDR3 is 15 amino acids long. CDR3 DNA, as far as it was read: TGTGCCAGCAGCCGTGGCGGGGGGGTGGGAGATGAC. Protein sequence: CASSRGGGVGDD. The CDR3 in full is CASSRGGGVGDDYTF.

This clone was counted at least ten times. From the germline J gene comes the end of the CDR3, since the read stops 3 residues before it. The rearrangement joins TRBV19 to TRBJ1-2, with TRBD1 matching 7 bases. The CDR3 runs 15 residues. In germline, CDR1 is LNHDA, CDR2 SQIVND (reference sequence). V dropped 1 base and J dropped 0; count of bases not matched to a gene: 2. The part of the CDR3 DNA that was read is TGTGCCAGTAGTATAGGGGGACAGTCTAACTATGGC. This gives the protein CASSIGGQSNYG. In full, the CDR3 reads CASSIGGQSNYGYTF.

In regard to this clone: The sequence runs out 3 residues before the end of the CDR3; the remainder is reconstructed from the germline J gene. This chain uses TRBV6-4 with TRBJ2-3; D perhaps matches TRBD1 (6 bases). CDR3 length: 13 amino acids. Germline values: CDR1 MRHNA, CDR2 SNTAGT. CDR3 bases read: TGTGCCAGCAGTGAGATCAGGGGTCAGCCG. Its translation is CASSEIRGQP. The entire CDR3 protein reads CASSEIRGQPQYF.

This clone was found many times. The read ends 3 residues early relative to the CDR3; the germline J gene fills the gap. The gene calls are TRBV6-2 or TRBV6-3 and TRBJ2-5; 11 nucleotides match TRBD2. V was clipped by 6 bases and J by 7 bases; unmatched bases: 7. The CDR3 covers 14 residues. CDR1 MNHEY and CDR2 SVGEGT come from the germline V gene. The sequenced CDR3 bases are TGTGCCAGCAGAGTTAGCGGGAGGGCAGGGACC. Translation gives CASRVSGRAGT. The entire CDR3 is CASRVSGRAGTQYF.